One and the same sample provided the 18 T cell receptor beta chains below, sequenced in a study of identical twins. One entry per CDR3 protein results from TCRdb running MiXCR on the 5' RACE reads. The sample holds around 1.7 million distinct CDR3 sequences, roughly a third seen once. The material sequenced was cord blood. The receptor set was obtained from a newborn girl in good health.

This clonotype has at least ten counts. The chain joins TRBV6-1 to TRBJ1-5, with 9 bases identical to TRBD1. After removal of 5 bases from V and 6 bases from J, the junction contained 8 bases not matched to a gene. CDR1 and CDR2 from the germline V gene are MNHNS and SASEGT. This CDR3 region has 15 residues. CDR3 sequence (DNA): TGTGCCAGCAGTCAAATGGGACAGGGCAGTCAGCCCCAGCATTTT. It encodes CASSQMGQGSQPQHF.

The chain has TRBV28 and TRBJ2-1, with 7 bases fitting TRBD1. Unmatched junction bases numbered 26, after V lost 5 bases and J lost 10 bases. This CDR3 is 19 amino acids long. The germline gives CDR1 MDHEN, CDR2 SYDVKM. CDR3 DNA: TGTGCCAGCAGTCCCGGTTCTAAGGGGGCCACACGCATTACCTACGAGCAGTTCTTC. Amino acid sequence: CASSPGSKGATRITYEQFF.

The chain has TRBV2 and TRBJ2-3; maybe TRBD1 (5 bases). Trimming shortened V by 4 bases and J by 4 bases, and 12 bases separated the two germline ends. This CDR3 is 14 amino acids long. CDR1 and CDR2 from the germline V gene are SNHLY and FYNNEI. The CDR3 coding sequence is TGTGCCAGCAGTGGCGGCAGGGTCGCAGATACGCAGTATTTT. Its protein is CASSGGRVADTQYF.

This clonotype showed up just a few times. The chain uses TRBV5-5 and TRBJ2-3, with 7 positions matching TRBD1. V lost 1 base and J lost 2; bases outside the gene matches: 10. This CDR3 comprises 17 residues. The germline V gene has CDR1 SGHKS and CDR2 YYEKEE (reference sequence). The CDR3 DNA reads TGTGCCAGCAGCTTGTCCTGGTGGCAGGGGGTCACAGATACGCAGTATTTT. Its protein is CASSLSWWQGVTDTQYF.

The chain links TRBV15 to TRBJ1-4; perhaps TRBD1 as D (6 bases). Germline CDR1 reads LNHNV; CDR2 reads YYDKDF (reference sequence). The CDR3 runs 14 residues. V was shortened by 0 bases and J by 8 bases, with 10 bases between the two germline ends. This chain's CDR3 is CATSRDAGAEKLFF. The CDR3 DNA reads TGTGCCACCAGCAGAGATGCGGGGGCCGAAAAACTGTTTTTT.

This chain connects TRBV11-2 to TRBJ2-1, with D perhaps matching TRBD2 (6 bases). The end of the DNA is better explained by TRBJ2-7, so the J call may be wrong. This CDR3 has 17 residues. The V gene's germline CDR1 is SGHAT and CDR2 FQNNGV. The CDR3 here is CASSLRGSGPSYNEQYF. Here the CDR3 DNA reads TGTGCCAGCAGCTTGCGAGGTAGCGGCCCCTCCTACAATGAGCAGTACTTC.

The gene calls are TRBV4-1 and TRBJ1-4, with unresolved D. V shed 3 bases and J shed 10 bases, with 18 bases lying between them. The CDR3 loop spans 15 amino acids. The germline CDR1 and CDR2 sequences are MGHRA and YSYEKL. In DNA form, the CDR3 reads TGCGCCAGCAGCCACGTGAAAGACTGGTTCCCAAAACTGTTTTTT. This translates into CASSHVKDWFPKLFF.

This clonotype appeared a few times. This sequence joins TRBV18 and TRBJ2-7, with unresolved D. V lost 1 base and J 0 bases, leaving 10 bases between the germline ends. The CDR3 contains 15 residues. Germline loops: CDR1 KGHSH, CDR2 LQKENI. This CDR3 is CASSPQNTGSYEQYF. The CDR3 DNA reads TGTGCCAGCTCACCACAGAACACGGGCTCCTACGAGCAGTACTTC.

With respect to this clonotype: Mismatch with germline at one junction end may stem from a read error. The chain couples TRBV5-1 to TRBJ2-5; D is undetermined. The CDR3 extends over 15 amino acids. Germline-derived CDR1 and CDR2 are SGHRS and YFSETQ. The chain's CDR3 is CANSLEGYKQETQYF. CDR3 DNA sequence: TGCGCCAACAGCTTGGAAGGCTACAAACAAGAGACCCAGTACTTC.

In DNA form, the CDR3 reads TGTGCCAGCAGCTTAGTACTAGCGGTACTGACCTACAATGAGCAGTTCTTC. Its protein is CASSLVLAVLTYNEQFF. The chain employs TRBV7-9 and TRBJ2-1; TRBD2 matches 8 bases. J was trimmed by 2 bases and V by 1 base; bases with no gene match: 7. Germline V gene sequence: CDR1 SEHNR, CDR2 FQNEAQ (reference sequence). This CDR3 is built from 17 residues. The complete variable domain, with remaining parts taken from reference TRBV7-9 and TRBJ2-1, reads DTGVSQNPRHKITKRGQNVTFRCDPISEHNRLYWYRQTLGQGPEFLTYFQNEAQLEKSRLLSDRFSAERPKGSFSTLEIQRTEQGDSAMYLCASSLVLAVLTYNEQFFGPGTRLTVL.

This clonotype was seen a single time. This chain connects TRBV28 to TRBJ2-3; 10 bases map to TRBD2. Per the germline V gene, CDR1 is MDHEN and CDR2 is SYDVKM. V trimming: 3 bases; J trimming: 4 bases; junction bases outside the gene matches: 7. CDR3 length: 16 residues. In DNA, the CDR3 is TGTGCCAGCAGTTTTGTAGTAGCGGGAGGCTCAGATACGCAGTATTTT. The encoded protein is CASSFVVAGGSDTQYF.

The V gene is TRBV6-6, the J gene TRBJ2-1, with D unresolved. CDR1 and CDR2 (germline): MNHNY, SVGAGI (reference sequence). The V end lost 3 bases, the J end lost 2 bases, and 14 bases lay between the germline ends. This CDR3 is 16 amino acids long. The CDR3 spells CASSYNSPGTYNEQFF. The CDR3 DNA is TGTGCCAGCAGTTATAATTCACCTGGGACCTACAATGAGCAGTTCTTC.

V usage is TRBV9 and J usage is TRBJ2-4, with D possibly TRBD2 on 7 matching bases. Germline V gene sequence: CDR1 SGDLS, CDR2 YYNGEE. The CDR3 runs to 14 residues. V was clipped by 4 bases and J by 9 bases, with 17 bases between them. In nucleotides, the CDR3 is TGTGCCAGCAGCACGACCGGGGGGCAGGGCATTCAGTACTTC. Encoded protein: CASSTTGGQGIQYF.

The chain uses TRBV7-9 and TRBJ2-2; 7 bases are a match to TRBD2. Germline lookup yields CDR1 SEHNR and CDR2 FQNEAQ (reference sequence). V lost 8 bases and J lost 5; bases outside the gene matches: 11. The CDR3 runs 15 residues. The CDR3 coding sequence is TGTGCCAGCCCGAGCGGGGACGGGTCGACCGGGGAGCTGTTTTTT. The encoded protein is CASPSGDGSTGELFF. Drawing the rest from reference TRBV7-9 and TRBJ2-2, the complete variable domain is DTGVSQNPRHKITKRGQNVTFRCDPISEHNRLYWYRQTLGQGPEFLTYFQNEAQLEKSRLLSDRFSAERPKGSFSTLEIQRTEQGDSAMYLCASPSGDGSTGELFFGEGSRLTVL.

The chain is built from TRBV11-2 and TRBJ1-1, with a weak D call TRBD1 (6 bases). The germline gives CDR1 SGHAT, CDR2 FQNNGV. Trimming pared 1 base from V and 5 bases from J, leaving 17 bases between. The CDR3 consists of 16 residues. Written as DNA, the CDR3 is TGTGCCAGCAGCTTAGTCGGCGGCAGGGGAGGGACTGAAGCTTTCTTT. This gives the protein CASSLVGGRGGTEAFF.

In this sample, this clonotype turned up many times. The chain carries TRBV27 and TRBJ2-7; no definite D call. This CDR3 has 15 amino acids. Germline assignment: CDR1 MNHEY and CDR2 SMNVEV (reference sequence). Trimming left V 2 bases short and J 1 base short, with 12 bases between. The CDR3 sequence: CASSLQDAASYEQYF. In DNA, the CDR3 is TGTGCCAGCAGTTTACAGGACGCAGCGTCCTACGAGCAGTACTTC.

This clonotype was detected a few times. The rearrangement links TRBV25-1 to TRBJ1-6, with a weak D call TRBD1 (6 bases). The germline V gene has CDR1 MGHDK and CDR2 SYGVNS. The ends were cut back, 2 bases at V and 10 bases at J, with 12 bases in the middle. The CDR3 runs to 14 residues. The CDR3 sequence is CASSETGRLSPLHF. For the CDR3, the DNA is TGTGCCAGCAGTGAAACAGGGCGTCTCTCACCCCTCCACTTT.

This clonotype has a handful of counts. This rearrangement joins TRBV15 to TRBJ2-1; 16 positions agree with TRBD2. This CDR3 comprises 18 residues. The junction had 10 bases not matched to a gene; V was cut back by 8 bases and J by 3 bases. The V gene's germline CDR1 is LNHNV and CDR2 YYDKDF (reference sequence). The CDR3, as DNA: TGTGCCACCGCTACCTCGGGACTAGCGGGAGGGTTCTACAATGAGCAGTTCTTC. As protein: CATATSGLAGGFYNEQFF.